The 6 T cell receptor beta chains in this list originate from one sample, sequenced in a study of CD8 T cells in ankylosing spondylitis. TCRdb re-derived calls from the 5' RACE reads in MiXCR, one entry per CDR3 protein. The sample shows about 800,000 distinct CDR3 sequences, approximately 12% of them seen only once. Antigens for these TCRs are unknown. Overall study findings and caveats: In ankylosing spondylitis blood, a motif of about 8 highly homologous TCR beta variants appeared characteristic.

The sequenced sample consisted of blood, either unsorted or a sorted T cell fraction (not recorded which). The origin of the receptors is a male donor with ankylosing spondylitis.

This sequence joins TRBV7-2 and TRBJ1-3, with no clear D. The CDR3 consists of 13 residues. Trimming left V 0 bases short and J 4 bases short, with 4 bases between. Germline V lookup: CDR1 SGHTA, CDR2 FQGNSA. CDR3 region: CASSLARGNTIYF. Written as DNA, the CDR3 is TGTGCCAGCAGCTTAGCGCGGGGAAACACCATATATTTT. The variable domain in full, completed from reference TRBV7-2 and TRBJ1-3, reads GAGVSQSPSNKVTEKGKDVELRCDPISGHTALYWYRQSLGQGLEFLIYFQGNSAPDKSGLPSDRFSAERTGGSVSTLTIQRTQQEDSAVYLCASSLARGNTIYFGEGSWLTVV.

The V and J genes are TRBV5-6 and TRBJ2-5, with D perhaps TRBD1 (6 bases). Germline values: CDR1 SGHDT, CDR2 YYEEEE. Trimming took off 2 bases at V and 1 base at J, with 12 bases between the two ends. The CDR3 consists of 15 residues. The CDR3 protein is CASSFVQGRQETQYF. The CDR3 nucleotides are TGTGCCAGCAGCTTTGTACAGGGACGCCAAGAGACCCAGTACTTC.

This clonotype was found a few times. The rearrangement links TRBV6-4 to TRBJ2-7; D perhaps matches TRBD2 (5 bases). This CDR3 has 14 residues. The V end lost 1 base, the J end lost 2 bases, and 9 bases lay between the germline ends. The germline V gene has CDR1 MRHNA and CDR2 SNTAGT. The CDR3 nucleotides are TGTGCCAGCAGTGACTGTGGCGGGCCCTACGAGCAGTACTTC. This translates into CASSDCGGPYEQYF.

Many counts were recorded for this clonotype. The chain employs TRBV27 and TRBJ2-3; 9 nucleotides line up with TRBD2. This CDR3 comprises 16 residues. The junction had 11 bases not matched to a gene; V was cut back by 5 bases and J by 5 bases. Per the germline V gene, CDR1 is MNHEY and CDR2 is SMNVEV (reference sequence). The CDR3 protein is CASSKLAGAEGDTQYF. The DNA for the CDR3 is TGTGCCAGCAGTAAATTAGCGGGGGCCGAGGGAGATACGCAGTATTTT.

V and J are TRBV4-1 and TRBJ2-7; D gene ambiguous. The V end lost 4 bases, the J end lost 2 bases, and 9 bases lay between the germline ends. The CDR3 is 13 residues long. Germline CDR1 and CDR2: MGHRA and YSYEKL. The CDR3 nucleotides read TGCGCCAGCAGCCGCTTAGGCCCCTACGAGCAGTACTTC. Its translation: CASSRLGPYEQYF.

The rearrangement joins TRBV9 to TRBJ2-5; the D is unclear. Trimming cost V 4 bases and J 7 bases, with 17 bases left between them. CDR1 is SGDLS, CDR2 YYNGEE, per germline. This CDR3 has 14 amino acids. The CDR3 DNA is TGTGCCAGCAGCCCGCGGACCCAACCCGGGACCCAGTACTTC. Protein sequence: CASSPRTQPGTQYF.